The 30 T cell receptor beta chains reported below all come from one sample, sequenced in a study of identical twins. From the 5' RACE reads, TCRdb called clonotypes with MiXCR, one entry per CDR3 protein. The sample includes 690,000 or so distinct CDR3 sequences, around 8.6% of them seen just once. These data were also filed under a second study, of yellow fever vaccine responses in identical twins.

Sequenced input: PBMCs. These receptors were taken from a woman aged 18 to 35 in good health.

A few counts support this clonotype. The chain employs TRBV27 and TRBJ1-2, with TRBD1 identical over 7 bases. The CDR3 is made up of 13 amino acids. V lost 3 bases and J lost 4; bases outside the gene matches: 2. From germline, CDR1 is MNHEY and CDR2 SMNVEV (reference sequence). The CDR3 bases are TGTGCCAGCAGTTTCCAGGGGGTCTATGGCTACACCTTC. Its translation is CASSFQGVYGYTF.

Here the CDR3 reads CATGLGGGYTF. CDR3 bases: TGTGCCACAGGTCTAGGTGGGGGCTACACCTTC. The chain links TRBV25-1 to TRBJ1-2; D remains unclear. Germline CDR1 and CDR2: MGHDK and SYGVNS. CDR3 length: 11 residues. V was clipped by 10 bases and J by 8 bases, with 14 bases between them.

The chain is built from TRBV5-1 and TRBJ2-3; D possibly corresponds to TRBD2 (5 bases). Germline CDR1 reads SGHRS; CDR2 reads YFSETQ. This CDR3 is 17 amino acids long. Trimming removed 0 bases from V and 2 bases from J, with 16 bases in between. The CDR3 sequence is CASSLGTERKYTDTQYF. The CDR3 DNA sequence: TGCGCCAGCAGCTTGGGAACGGAGCGGAAATACACAGATACGCAGTATTTT. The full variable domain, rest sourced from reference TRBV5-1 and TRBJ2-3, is KAGVTQTPRYLIKTRGQQVTLSCSPISGHRSVSWYQQTPGQGLQFLFEYFSETQRNKGNFPGRFSGRQFSNSRSEMNVSTLELGDSALYLCASSLGTERKYTDTQYFGPGTRLTVL.

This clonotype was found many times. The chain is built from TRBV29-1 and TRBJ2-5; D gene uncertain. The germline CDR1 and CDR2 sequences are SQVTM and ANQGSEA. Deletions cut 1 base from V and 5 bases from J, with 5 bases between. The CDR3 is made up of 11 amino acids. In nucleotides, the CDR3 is TGCAGCGTTGAAGGCCCGGAGACCCAGTACTTC. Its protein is CSVEGPETQYF.

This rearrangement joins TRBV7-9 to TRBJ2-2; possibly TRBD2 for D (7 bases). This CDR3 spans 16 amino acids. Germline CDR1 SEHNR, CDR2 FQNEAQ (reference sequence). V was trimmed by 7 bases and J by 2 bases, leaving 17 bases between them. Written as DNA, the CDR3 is TGTGCCAGCACCTCGGCTAGGGGGGGAAACACCGGGGAGCTGTTTTTT. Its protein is CASTSARGGNTGELFF.

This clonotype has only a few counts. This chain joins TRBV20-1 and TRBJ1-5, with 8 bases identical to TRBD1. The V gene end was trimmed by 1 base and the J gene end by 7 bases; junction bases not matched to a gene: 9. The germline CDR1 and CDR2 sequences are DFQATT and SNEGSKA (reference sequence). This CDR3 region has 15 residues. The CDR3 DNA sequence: TGCAGTGCTAGAGTATCAGGGGGCAGAAGCCAGCCCCAGCATTTT. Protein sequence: CSARVSGGRSQPQHF.

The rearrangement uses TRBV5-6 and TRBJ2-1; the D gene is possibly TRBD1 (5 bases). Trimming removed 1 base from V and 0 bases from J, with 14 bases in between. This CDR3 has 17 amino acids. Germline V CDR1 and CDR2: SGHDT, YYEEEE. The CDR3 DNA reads TGTGCCAGCAGCTTGAATAGGGGTGCGAGCTCCTACAATGAGCAGTTCTTC. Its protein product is CASSLNRGASSYNEQFF.

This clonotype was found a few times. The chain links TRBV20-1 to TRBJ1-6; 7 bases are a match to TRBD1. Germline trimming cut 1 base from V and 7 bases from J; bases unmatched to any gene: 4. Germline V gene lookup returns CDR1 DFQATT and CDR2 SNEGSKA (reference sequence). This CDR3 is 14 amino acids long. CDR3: CSARATGNNSPLHF. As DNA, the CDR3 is TGCAGTGCTAGAGCGACAGGGAACAATTCACCCCTCCACTTT.

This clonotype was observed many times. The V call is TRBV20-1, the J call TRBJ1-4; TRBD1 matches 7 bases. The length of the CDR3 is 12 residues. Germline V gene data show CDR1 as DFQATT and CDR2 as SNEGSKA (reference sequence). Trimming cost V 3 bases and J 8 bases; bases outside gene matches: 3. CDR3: CSARTGNEKLFF. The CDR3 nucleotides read TGCAGTGCTAGGACAGGGAACGAAAAACTGTTTTTT.

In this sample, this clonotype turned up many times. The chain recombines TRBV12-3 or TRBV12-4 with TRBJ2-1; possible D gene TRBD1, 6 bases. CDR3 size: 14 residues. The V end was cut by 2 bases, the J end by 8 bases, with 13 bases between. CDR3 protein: CASSLNRVSDEQFF. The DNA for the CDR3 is TGTGCCAGCAGTTTAAACAGGGTCAGTGATGAGCAGTTCTTC.

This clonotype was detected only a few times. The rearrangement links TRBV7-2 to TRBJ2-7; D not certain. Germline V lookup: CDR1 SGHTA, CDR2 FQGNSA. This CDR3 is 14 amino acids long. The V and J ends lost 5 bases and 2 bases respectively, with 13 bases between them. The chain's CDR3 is CASSGEIYPYEQYF. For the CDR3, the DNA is TGTGCCAGCAGCGGGGAAATCTACCCCTACGAGCAGTACTTC.

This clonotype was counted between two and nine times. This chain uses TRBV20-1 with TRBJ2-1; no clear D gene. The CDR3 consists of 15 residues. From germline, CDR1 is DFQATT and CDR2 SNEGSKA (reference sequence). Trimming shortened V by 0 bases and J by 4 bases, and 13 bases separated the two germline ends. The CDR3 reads CSARDPRAPYNEQFF. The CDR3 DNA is TGCAGTGCTAGAGACCCCCGGGCACCTTACAATGAGCAGTTCTTC.

The CDR3 sequence: CATAGSSYNEQFF. DNA of the CDR3: TGTGCCACCGCGGGGAGCTCCTACAATGAGCAGTTCTTC. This chain uses TRBV7-6 with TRBJ2-1; possible D gene TRBD2, 6 bases. CDR3 length equals 13 residues. Trimming stripped 10 bases from V and 0 bases from J, with 10 bases between. Per germline, CDR1 SGHVS and CDR2 FNYEAQ.

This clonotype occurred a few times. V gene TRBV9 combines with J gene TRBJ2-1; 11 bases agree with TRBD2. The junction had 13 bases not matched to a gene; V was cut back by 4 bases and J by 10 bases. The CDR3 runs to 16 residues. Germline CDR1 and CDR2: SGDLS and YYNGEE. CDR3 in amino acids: CASSSHPGLAEGEQFF. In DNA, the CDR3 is TGTGCCAGCAGCTCACATCCGGGACTAGCGGAGGGAGAGCAGTTCTTC.

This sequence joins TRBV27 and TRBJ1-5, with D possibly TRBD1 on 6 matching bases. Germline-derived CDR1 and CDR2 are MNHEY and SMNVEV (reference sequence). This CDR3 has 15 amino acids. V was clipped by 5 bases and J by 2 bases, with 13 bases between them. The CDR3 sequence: CASSPGTRGNQPQHF. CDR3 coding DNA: TGTGCCAGCAGTCCGGGGACAAGGGGCAATCAGCCCCAGCATTTT.

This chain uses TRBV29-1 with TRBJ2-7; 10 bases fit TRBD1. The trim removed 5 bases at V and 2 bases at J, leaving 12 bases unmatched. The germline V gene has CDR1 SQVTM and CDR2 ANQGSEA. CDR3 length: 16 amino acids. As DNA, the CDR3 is TGCAGCGTTATCCGATCTGGGACAGGGGCTACCTACGAGCAGTACTTC. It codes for CSVIRSGTGATYEQYF.

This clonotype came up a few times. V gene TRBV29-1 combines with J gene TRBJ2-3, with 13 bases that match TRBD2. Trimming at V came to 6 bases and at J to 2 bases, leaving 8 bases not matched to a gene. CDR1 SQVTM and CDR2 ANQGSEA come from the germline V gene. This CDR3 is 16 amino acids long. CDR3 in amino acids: CSVDGLAGDHTDTQYF. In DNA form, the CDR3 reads TGCAGCGTCGACGGACTAGCGGGGGATCACACAGATACGCAGTATTTT.

The CDR3 sequence is CSARHPDSFFSHGYTF. CDR3 sequence (DNA): TGCAGTGCTAGGCACCCGGACAGTTTCTTTTCCCATGGCTACACCTTC. V is TRBV20-1 and J is TRBJ1-2, with D possibly being TRBD1 (6 bases). The CDR3 has 16 residues. From germline, CDR1 is DFQATT and CDR2 SNEGSKA (reference sequence). Trimming left V 3 bases short and J 6 bases short, with 23 bases between.

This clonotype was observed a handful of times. The DNA for the CDR3 is TGTGCCAGCAGTTACCGACTCAGGGACGTCCTGACTTTC. Translation: CASSYRLRDVLTF. This sequence joins TRBV6-6 and TRBJ2-6, with D possibly matching TRBD1 (5 bases). The CDR3 sequence is 13 residues long. Between the trimmed V and J ends, which lost 2 bases and 11 bases, there was a span of 10 bases. CDR1 and CDR2 from the germline V gene are MNHNY and SVGAGI (reference sequence).

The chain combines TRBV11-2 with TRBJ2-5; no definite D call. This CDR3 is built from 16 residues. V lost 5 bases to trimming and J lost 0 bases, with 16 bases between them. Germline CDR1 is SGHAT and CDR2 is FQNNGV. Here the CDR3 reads CASSLVPGLHQETQYF. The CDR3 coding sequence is TGTGCCAGCAGCCTAGTTCCTGGGCTCCACCAAGAGACCCAGTACTTC.

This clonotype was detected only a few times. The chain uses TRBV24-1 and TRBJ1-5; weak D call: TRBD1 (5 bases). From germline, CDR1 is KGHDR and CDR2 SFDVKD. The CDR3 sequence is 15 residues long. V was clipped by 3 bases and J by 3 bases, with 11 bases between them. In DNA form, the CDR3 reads TGTGCCACCAGTGATAGCAGGGTTCCCAATCAGCCCCAGCATTTT. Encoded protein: CATSDSRVPNQPQHF.

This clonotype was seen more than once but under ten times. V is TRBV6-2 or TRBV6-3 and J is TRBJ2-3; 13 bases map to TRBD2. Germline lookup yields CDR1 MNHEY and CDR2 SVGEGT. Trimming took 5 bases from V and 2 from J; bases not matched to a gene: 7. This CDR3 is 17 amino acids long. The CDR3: CASSGLAGAPPTDTQYF. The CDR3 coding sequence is TGTGCCAGCAGTGGACTAGCGGGAGCCCCCCCCACAGATACGCAGTATTTT.

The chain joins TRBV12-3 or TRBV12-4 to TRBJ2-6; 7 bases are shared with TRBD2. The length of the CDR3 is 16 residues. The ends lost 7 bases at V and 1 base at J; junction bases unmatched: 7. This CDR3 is CASIPGGLSGANVLTF. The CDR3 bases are TGTGCCAGCATTCCCGGGGGGTTATCTGGGGCCAACGTCCTGACTTTC.

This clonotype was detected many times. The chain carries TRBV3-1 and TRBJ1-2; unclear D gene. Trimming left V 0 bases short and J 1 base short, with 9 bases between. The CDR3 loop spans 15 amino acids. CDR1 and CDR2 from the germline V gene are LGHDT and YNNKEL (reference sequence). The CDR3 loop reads CASSQEPPFNYGYTF. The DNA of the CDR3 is TGTGCCAGCAGCCAAGAGCCGCCCTTTAACTATGGCTACACCTTC.

For the CDR3, the DNA is TGCAGTGCTAGTCGGACTAGCGGGACCCAAGAGACCCAGTACTTC. It yields the protein CSASRTSGTQETQYF. The J gene is TRBJ2-5, the V gene TRBV20-1; TRBD2 agrees at 12 bases. From germline, CDR1 is DFQATT and CDR2 SNEGSKA (reference sequence). This CDR3 is 15 amino acids long. V shed 3 bases, J shed 1 base, and the junction held 3 bases outside the gene matches.

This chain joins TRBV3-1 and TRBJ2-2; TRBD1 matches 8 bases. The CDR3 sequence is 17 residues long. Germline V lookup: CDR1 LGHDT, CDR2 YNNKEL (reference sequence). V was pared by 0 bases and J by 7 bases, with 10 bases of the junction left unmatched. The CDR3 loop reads CASSQESGGIGGGELFF. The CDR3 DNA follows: TGTGCCAGCAGCCAAGAATCAGGGGGCATAGGTGGCGGGGAGCTGTTTTTT.

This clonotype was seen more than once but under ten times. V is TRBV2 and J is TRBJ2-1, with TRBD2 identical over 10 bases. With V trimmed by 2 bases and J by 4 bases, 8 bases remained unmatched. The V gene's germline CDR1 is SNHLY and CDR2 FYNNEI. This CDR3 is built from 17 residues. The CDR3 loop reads CASSENLGLAEYNEQFF. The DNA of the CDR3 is TGTGCCAGCAGTGAAAACCTTGGACTAGCGGAATACAATGAGCAGTTCTTC.

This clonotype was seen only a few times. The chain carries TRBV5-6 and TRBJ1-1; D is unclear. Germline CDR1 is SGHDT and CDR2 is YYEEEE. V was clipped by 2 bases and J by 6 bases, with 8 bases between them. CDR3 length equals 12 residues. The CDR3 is CASSFARAEAFF. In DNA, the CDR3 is TGTGCCAGCAGCTTTGCGCGGGCTGAAGCTTTCTTT. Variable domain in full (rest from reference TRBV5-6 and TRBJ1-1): DAGVTQSPTHLIKTRGQQVTLRCSPKSGHDTVSWYQQALGQGPQFIFQYYEEEERQRGNFPDRFSGHQFPNYSSELNVNALLLGDSALYLCASSFARAEAFFGQGTRLTVV.

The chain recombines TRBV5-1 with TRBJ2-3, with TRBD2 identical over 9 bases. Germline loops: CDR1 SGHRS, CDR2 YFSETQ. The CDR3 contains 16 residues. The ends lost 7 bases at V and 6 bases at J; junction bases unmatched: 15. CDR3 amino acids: CASARRETSGWDTQYF. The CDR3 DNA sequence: TGCGCCAGCGCCCGTCGAGAGACTAGCGGTTGGGATACGCAGTATTTT.

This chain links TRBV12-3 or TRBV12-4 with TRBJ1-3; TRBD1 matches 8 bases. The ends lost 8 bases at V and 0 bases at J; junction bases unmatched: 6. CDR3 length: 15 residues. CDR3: CASWGQATSGNTIYF. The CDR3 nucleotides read TGTGCCAGCTGGGGACAGGCGACCTCTGGAAACACCATATATTTT.